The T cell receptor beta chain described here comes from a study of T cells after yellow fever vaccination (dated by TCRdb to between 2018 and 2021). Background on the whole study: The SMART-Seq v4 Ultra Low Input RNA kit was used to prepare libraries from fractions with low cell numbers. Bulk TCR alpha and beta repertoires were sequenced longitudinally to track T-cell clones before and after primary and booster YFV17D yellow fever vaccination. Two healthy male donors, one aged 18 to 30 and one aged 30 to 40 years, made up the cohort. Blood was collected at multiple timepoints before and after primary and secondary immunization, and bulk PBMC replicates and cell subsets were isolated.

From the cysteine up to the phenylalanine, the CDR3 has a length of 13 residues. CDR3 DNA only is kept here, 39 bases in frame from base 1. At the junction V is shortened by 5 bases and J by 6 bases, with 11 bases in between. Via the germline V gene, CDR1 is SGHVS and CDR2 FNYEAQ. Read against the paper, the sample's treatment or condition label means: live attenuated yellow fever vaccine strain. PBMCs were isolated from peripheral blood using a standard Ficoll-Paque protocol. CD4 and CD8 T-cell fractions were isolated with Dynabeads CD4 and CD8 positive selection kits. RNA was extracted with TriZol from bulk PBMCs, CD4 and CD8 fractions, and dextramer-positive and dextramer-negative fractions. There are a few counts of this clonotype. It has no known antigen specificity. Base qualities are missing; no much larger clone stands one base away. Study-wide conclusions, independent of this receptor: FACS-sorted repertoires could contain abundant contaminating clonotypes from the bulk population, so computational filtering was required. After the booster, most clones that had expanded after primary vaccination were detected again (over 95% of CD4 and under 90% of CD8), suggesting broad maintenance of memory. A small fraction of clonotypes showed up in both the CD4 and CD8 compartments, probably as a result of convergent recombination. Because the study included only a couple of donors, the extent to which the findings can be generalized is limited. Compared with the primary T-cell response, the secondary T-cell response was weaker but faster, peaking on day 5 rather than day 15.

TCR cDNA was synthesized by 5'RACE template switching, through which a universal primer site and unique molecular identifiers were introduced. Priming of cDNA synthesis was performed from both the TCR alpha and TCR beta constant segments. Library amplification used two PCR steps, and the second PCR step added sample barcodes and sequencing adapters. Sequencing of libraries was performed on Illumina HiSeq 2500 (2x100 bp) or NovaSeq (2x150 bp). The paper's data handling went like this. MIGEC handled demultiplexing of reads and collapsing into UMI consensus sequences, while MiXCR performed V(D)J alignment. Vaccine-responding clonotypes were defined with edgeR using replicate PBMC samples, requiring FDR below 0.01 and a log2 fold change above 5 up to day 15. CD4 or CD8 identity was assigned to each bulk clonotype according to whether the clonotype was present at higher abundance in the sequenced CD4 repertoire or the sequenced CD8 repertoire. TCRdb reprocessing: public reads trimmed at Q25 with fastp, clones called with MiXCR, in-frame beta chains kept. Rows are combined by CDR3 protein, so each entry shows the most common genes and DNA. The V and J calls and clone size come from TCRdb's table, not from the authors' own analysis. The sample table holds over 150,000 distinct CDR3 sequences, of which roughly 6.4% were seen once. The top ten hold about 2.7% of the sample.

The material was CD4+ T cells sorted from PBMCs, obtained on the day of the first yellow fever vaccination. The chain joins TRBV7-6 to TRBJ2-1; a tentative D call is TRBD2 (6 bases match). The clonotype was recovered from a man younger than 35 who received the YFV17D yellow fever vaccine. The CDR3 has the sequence CASSRSGFNEQFF. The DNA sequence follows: TGTGCCAGCAGCCGGAGCGGGTTCAATGAGCAGTTCTTC. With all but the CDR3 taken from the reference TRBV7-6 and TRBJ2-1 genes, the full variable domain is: GAGVSQSPRYKVTKRGQDVALRCDPISGHVSLYWYRQALGQGPEFLTYFNYEAQQDKSGLPNDRFSAERPEGSISTLTIQRTEQRDSAMYRCASSRSGFNEQFFGPGTRLTVL.